Listed here are 14 T cell receptor beta chains from one sample, sequenced in a study of blood T cell repertoires in COVID-19. The method was immunoSEQ multiplex PCR; TCRdb's version includes in-frame clones alone and lacks a portion of them. The data contain under 90,000 clones, roughly 87% of them seen just once; the ten biggest clones take up around 3.6%. The sequencing sample was made of peripheral blood. The receptors here all came from a woman aged 45-65 years with COVID-19, enrolled during active disease.

DNA for the CDR3: TGCGCCAGCAGCTCAGGGGTGGCTCCAGCGGACGAGCAGTACTTC. Protein: CASSSGVAPADEQYF. The gene calls are TRBV5-1 and TRBJ2-7; D is perhaps TRBD1 (6 bases). The CDR3 loop spans 15 amino acids. Between the trimmed V and J ends, which lost 3 bases and 5 bases, there was a span of 18 bases. The germline CDR1 and CDR2 sequences are SGHRS and YFSETQ.

The chain is built from TRBV4-3 and TRBJ1-2; TRBD1 aligns across 7 bases. The CDR3 covers 14 residues. V lost 0 bases and J lost 5; bases outside the gene matches: 3. Germline values: CDR1 LGHNA, CDR2 YSLEER. The CDR3 nucleotides read TGCGCCAGCAGCCAAGAACGGGGACAGTATGGCTACACCTTC. Amino acids: CASSQERGQYGYTF.

This clone was detected once. The chain couples TRBV30 to TRBJ2-1; a possible D gene is TRBD2 (6 bases). This CDR3 is 14 amino acids long. V was trimmed by 6 bases and J by 10 bases, leaving 22 bases between them. Germline CDR1 is GTSNPN and CDR2 is SVGIG (reference sequence). CDR3 residues: CACVREALSGEQFF. CDR3 coding DNA: TGTGCCTGCGTCAGGGAGGCATTGTCGGGGGAGCAGTTCTTC.

The chain employs TRBV11-2 and TRBJ1-3, with TRBD1 as a possible D gene (5 bases). This CDR3 is built from 16 residues. Germline CDR1 is SGHAT and CDR2 is FQNNGV. V was pared by 3 bases and J by 7 bases, with 19 bases between. CDR3 protein: CASSFQTVQLGNTIYF. The CDR3 DNA reads as TGTGCCAGCAGCTTCCAGACAGTGCAGCTCGGCAACACCATATATTTT.

The chain couples TRBV6-1 to TRBJ2-6; the D is unclear. Germline V gives CDR1 MNHNS, CDR2 SASEGT. V shed 3 bases and J shed 0 bases, with 3 bases lying between them. The CDR3 runs 14 residues. The CDR3 protein is CASSEASGANVLTF. CDR3 DNA: TGTGCCAGCAGTGAGGCCTCTGGGGCCAACGTCCTGACTTTC.

The chain joins TRBV28 to TRBJ2-5; a weak D match, TRBD1 (6 bases). Between the trimmed V and J ends, which lost 5 bases and 4 bases, there was a span of 14 bases. The CDR3 runs 14 residues. The germline V gene has CDR1 MDHEN and CDR2 SYDVKM. The CDR3: CASSASTGRETQYF. The DNA for the CDR3 is TGTGCCAGCAGTGCCAGCACAGGGCGAGAGACCCAGTACTTC.

Only one count was recorded for this clone. The chain recombines TRBV9 with TRBJ2-1; 7 nucleotides agree with TRBD1. The CDR3 covers 14 residues. The ends lost 4 bases at V and 4 bases at J; junction bases unmatched: 5. CDR1 is SGDLS, CDR2 YYNGEE, per germline. CDR3 sequence: CASSTQGIYNEQFF. The DNA for the CDR3 is TGTGCCAGCAGCACACAGGGGATTTACAATGAGCAGTTCTTC.

This clone was seen only once. The genes are TRBV30 and TRBJ2-5, with 8 bases lining up with TRBD1. The CDR3 is made up of 15 amino acids. In germline, CDR1 is GTSNPN, CDR2 SVGIG (reference sequence). Losses at the gene ends were 3 bases for V and 3 bases for J; bases not matched to a gene: 9. The chain's CDR3 is CAWRASWTGKETQYF. CDR3 nucleotides: TGTGCCTGGAGGGCATCTTGGACAGGGAAAGAGACCCAGTACTTC.

The chain employs TRBV27 and TRBJ1-2, with 7 bases matching TRBD1. Losses at the gene ends were 6 bases for V and 3 bases for J; bases not matched to a gene: 10. The CDR3 sequence is 15 residues long. CDR1 is MNHEY, CDR2 SMNVEV, per germline (reference sequence). CDR3: CASSQRQGAHYGYTF. In DNA, the CDR3 is TGTGCCAGCAGCCAAAGACAGGGTGCGCACTATGGCTACACCTTC.

This clone was observed once. This chain connects TRBV27 to TRBJ2-5; D might be TRBD2 (6 bases). This CDR3 comprises 14 residues. CDR1 is MNHEY and CDR2 is SMNVEV in the germline V gene (reference sequence). The germline V and J ends were trimmed by 4 bases and 4 bases, with 13 bases remaining between them. The CDR3 loop is CASSSYGRGETQYF. CDR3 in DNA: TGTGCCAGCAGTTCTTACGGGAGAGGAGAGACCCAGTACTTC.

This rearrangement joins TRBV5-6 to TRBJ2-3; the D gene is possibly TRBD1 (5 bases). From germline, CDR1 is SGHDT and CDR2 YYEEEE. Trimming took off 0 bases at V and 4 bases at J, with 9 bases between the two ends. This CDR3 contains 14 residues. CDR3 in amino acids: CASSLDWGSDTQYF. The CDR3 nucleotides read TGTGCCAGCAGCTTGGACTGGGGCTCAGATACGCAGTATTTT.

CDR3 coding DNA: TGTGCCAGCAAGTCAGGGGCCACTGAAGCTTTCTTT. Protein sequence: CASKSGATEAFF. The chain joins TRBV6-6 to TRBJ1-1; TRBD1 might be the D (6 bases). Germline V gives CDR1 MNHNY, CDR2 SVGAGI (reference sequence). V lost 7 bases, J lost 4 bases, and 10 bases lay in between. The CDR3 runs 12 residues.

The chain uses TRBV5-4 and TRBJ2-7; D is uncertain. The germline V gene has CDR1 SGHNT and CDR2 YYREEE (reference sequence). CDR3 length: 15 amino acids. V lost 0 bases to trimming and J lost 3 bases, with 13 bases between them. CDR3 loop: CASSLDPYRYYEQYF. The CDR3 coding sequence is TGTGCCAGCAGCTTGGACCCATACAGATACTACGAGCAGTACTTC.

The chain uses TRBV6-6 and TRBJ1-1, with a weak D call TRBD1 (5 bases). The germline V and J ends were trimmed by 4 bases and 8 bases, with 11 bases remaining between them. CDR3 length: 12 amino acids. Germline loops: CDR1 MNHNY, CDR2 SVGAGI (reference sequence). The chain's CDR3 is CASSSPGSEAFF. Written as DNA, the CDR3 is TGTGCCAGCAGTTCCCCAGGGTCCGAAGCTTTCTTT.